The rows below give T cell receptor beta chains drawn from one sample of a study of T cells in Graves' hyperthyroidism and ophthalmopathy. MiXCR was run by TCRdb on the multiplex PCR reads, yielding one entry per CDR3 protein. In the table there are approximately 630,000 distinct CDR3 sequences, 15% to 20% of which are singletons. The specimen sequenced was blood. The receptors originated from a woman aged 25 to 39 with Graves' hyperthyroidism. Each CDR3 is given with its conserved first and last residue. Each record gives: clone size, J gene, V gene, D gene, CDR3 protein, CDR3 DNA. A D gene is named only where the DNA matches it firmly. Only part of the rows carry a size: once, few, many, or a class if the clone is expanded.

few,TRBJ2-7,TRBV6-1,-,CASPRDHPSYEQYF,TGTGCCAGCCCTCGTGATCATCCATCCTACGAGCAGTACTTC
-,TRBJ2-5,TRBV5-1,-,CASSLVAARETQYF,TGCGCCAGCAGCTTGGTAGCTGCTCGGGAGACCCAGTACTTC
-,TRBJ2-7,TRBV27,TRBD1,CASSGHQGAQDEQYF,TGTGCCAGCAGTGGGCACCAGGGGGCGCAAGACGAGCAGTACTTC
few,TRBJ1-4,TRBV5-1,TRBD1,CASSLSQGEYEKLFF,TGCGCCAGCAGCTTGTCCCAGGGGGAGTATGAAAAACTGTTTTTT
many,TRBJ2-5,TRBV24-1,-,CATSDAMDTHQETQYF,TGTGCCACCAGTGACGCGATGGACACCCACCAAGAGACCCAGTACTTC
many,TRBJ2-1,TRBV3-1,-,CASSLRTGVNEQFF,TGTGCCAGCAGCCTCAGGACTGGTGTCAATGAGCAGTTCTTC
-,TRBJ2-5,TRBV6-2/TRBV6-3,-,CASSLGTEEETQYF,TGTGCCAGCAGTCTCGGGACGGAAGAAGAGACCCAGTACTTC
many,TRBJ2-7,TRBV5-1,-,CASSDRRGPYEQYF,TGCGCCAGCAGCGATCGGCGGGGCCCCTACGAGCAGTACTTC
-,TRBJ2-3,TRBV6-1,-,CASSLQEGYTDTQYF,TGTGCCAGCAGCTTGCAGGAGGGGTACACAGATACGCAGTATTTT
few,TRBJ2-7,TRBV7-8,TRBD1,CASSLDRGYDEQYF,TGTGCCAGCAGCTTAGACAGGGGGTACGACGAGCAGTACTTC
-,TRBJ2-3,TRBV5-1,TRBD1,CASSLETGVGQYF,TGCGCCAGCAGCTTGGAGACAGGGGTTGGGCAGTATTTT
many,TRBJ2-7,TRBV6-1,TRBD1,CASSVPTGTSYEQYF,TGTGCCAGCAGTGTACCGACAGGGACCTCCTACGAGCAGTACTTC
many,TRBJ2-3,TRBV28,-,CASSFGTDSSTDTQYF,TGTGCCAGCAGTTTTGGGACGGACTCTAGCACAGATACGCAGTATTTT
few,TRBJ2-7,TRBV27,TRBD1,CASAFGTGGYEQYF,TGTGCCAGCGCCTTCGGGACAGGAGGGTACGAGCAGTACTTC
-,TRBJ2-7,TRBV10-3,-,CAISGLTSSYEQYF,TGTGCCATCAGTGGGTTAACGAGCTCCTACGAGCAGTACTTC
many,TRBJ2-4,TRBV12-3/TRBV12-4,TRBD2,CASNPGTRDIQYF,TGTGCCAGCAATCCCGGGACTAGAGACATTCAGTACTTC
many,TRBJ1-1,TRBV20-1,-,CSASLGGPEAFF,TGCAGTGCTAGCTTAGGGGGGCCTGAAGCTTTCTTT
-,TRBJ2-5,TRBV4-2,TRBD2,CASSQDPLAGVPETQYF,TGTGCCAGCAGCCAAGATCCACTAGCGGGAGTTCCAGAGACCCAGTACTTC
few,TRBJ2-4,TRBV20-1,TRBD2,CSAPSTAGGGKNIQYF,TGCAGTGCCCCCTCTACAGCGGGAGGAGGAAAAAACATTCAGTACTTC
few,TRBJ2-6,TRBV15,-,CATSRGGFDGANVLTF,TGTGCCACCAGCAGAGGAGGGTTTGATGGGGCCAACGTCCTGACTTTC
few,TRBJ2-7,TRBV30,-,CAWSVSSSYEQYF,TGTGCCTGGAGTGTAAGTAGTAGTTACGAGCAGTACTTC
few,TRBJ2-3,TRBV19,-,CASSPARADTDTQYF,TGTGCCAGTAGTCCGGCACGGGCGGACACAGATACGCAGTATTTT
many,TRBJ1-2,TRBV6-2/TRBV6-3,-,CASSYALTGYGYTF,TGTGCCAGCAGTTACGCTCTGACGGGCTATGGCTACACCTTC
-,TRBJ2-7,TRBV28,-,CATQLEHYKQYF,TGTGCCACCCAACTCGAACACTACAAGCAGTACTTC
-,TRBJ1-2,TRBV7-7,-,CASSLMELGYTF,TGTGCTAGCAGCTTAATGGAATTGGGCTACACCTTC
many,TRBJ2-3,TRBV28,TRBD1,CASSDTGGPDTQYF,TGTGCCAGCAGTGATACAGGGGGTCCAGATACGCAGTATTTT
few,TRBJ2-4,TRBV5-1,-,CASSPGPLGGNIQYF,TGCGCCAGCAGCCCCGGGCCCCTGGGGGGAAACATTCAGTACTTC
-,TRBJ2-1,TRBV6-2/TRBV6-3,-,CASSYWADYNEQFF,TGTGCCAGCAGTTACTGGGCGGATTACAATGAGCAGTTCTTC
many,TRBJ2-1,TRBV30,TRBD2,CAWSDWWASGSEQFF,TGTGCCTGGAGTGATTGGTGGGCTAGCGGGTCTGAGCAGTTCTTC
many,TRBJ2-2,TRBV30,-,CAWSGITGELFF,TGTGCCTGGAGTGGGATTACCGGGGAGCTGTTTTTT
few,TRBJ1-2,TRBV20-1,-,CSAQYGYTF,TGCAGTGCGCAATATGGCTACACCTTC
many,TRBJ2-7,TRBV28,TRBD2,CASRPGSGGVYEQYF,TGTGCCAGCCGTCCGGGGAGCGGGGGCGTCTACGAGCAGTACTTC
few,TRBJ2-7,TRBV11-2,-,CASSFLTKSSSYEQYF,TGTGCCAGCAGCTTCCTCACAAAATCTAGCTCCTACGAGCAGTACTTC
-,TRBJ2-7,TRBV4-1,-,CASSQTQGAEQYF,TGCGCCAGCAGCCAAACACAGGGAGCCGAGCAGTACTTC
-,TRBJ2-2,TRBV30,-,CAWSVVASTHTGELFF,TGTGCCTGGAGTGTGGTTGCTTCCACTCACACCGGGGAGCTGTTTTTT
-,TRBJ1-2,TRBV5-1,-,CASSIDQEGYGYTF,TGCGCCAGCAGCATTGACCAGGAGGGCTATGGCTACACCTTC
-,TRBJ2-2,TRBV20-1,TRBD1,CSARDGTGGGRAGELFF,TGCAGTGCTAGAGATGGGACAGGGGGCGGTAGGGCCGGGGAGCTGTTTTTT
-,TRBJ2-2,TRBV6-2/TRBV6-3,TRBD2,CASGLAGAGTGELFF,TGTGCCAGCGGATTAGCGGGAGCGGGCACCGGGGAGCTGTTTTTT
-,TRBJ2-5,TRBV9,-,CASSVEVSGDQETQYF,TGTGCCAGCAGCGTAGAAGTTAGCGGAGACCAAGAGACCCAGTACTTC
few,TRBJ1-1,TRBV7-9,-,CASSGPLEAFF,TGTGCCAGCAGTGGACCTTTGGAAGCTTTCTTT
many,TRBJ1-6,TRBV5-1,TRBD1,CASSLRGDRFDSPLHF,TGCGCCAGCAGCTTGAGGGGGGACAGGTTTGATTCACCCCTCCACTTT
-,TRBJ2-4,TRBV28,TRBD2,CASSFYSGLARNIQYF,TGTGCCAGCAGTTTTTATTCAGGACTAGCCAGAAACATTCAGTACTTC
few,TRBJ2-7,TRBV5-1,-,CASSWGGQAGYEQYF,TGCGCCAGCAGCTGGGGGGGACAGGCGGGCTACGAGCAGTACTTC
many,TRBJ2-7,TRBV28,-,CASSPRLTSYEQYF,TGTGCCAGCAGCCCCCGACTTACCTCCTACGAGCAGTACTTC
many,TRBJ2-7,TRBV5-1,-,CASSLLPDSYEQYF,TGCGCCAGCAGCTTGCTTCCGGATTCCTACGAGCAGTACTTC
few,TRBJ2-1,TRBV24-1,-,CATSDYRANEQFF,TGTGCCACCAGTGATTATAGGGCCAATGAGCAGTTCTTC
many,TRBJ2-5,TRBV7-2,-,CASSLDPRETQYF,TGTGCCAGCAGCTTAGATCCCAGAGAGACCCAGTACTTC
many,TRBJ2-1,TRBV12-3/TRBV12-4,-,CASSFGGIAYNEQFF,TGTGCCAGCAGTTTCGGCGGGATCGCCTACAATGAGCAGTTCTTC
many,TRBJ1-1,TRBV3-1,-,CASSHAEITEAFF,TGTGCCAGCAGCCACGCGGAGATCACTGAAGCTTTCTTT
-,TRBJ2-3,TRBV11-2,TRBD2,CASSPPLGLAGLHTQYF,TGTGCCAGCAGCCCCCCCTTAGGCCTAGCGGGATTACATACGCAGTATTTT
-,TRBJ2-7,TRBV7-2,-,CASSPRDGGTYEQYF,TGCGCCAGCAGCCCCAGGGACGGAGGGACCTACGAGCAGTACTTC
-,TRBJ2-1,TRBV19,TRBD1,CASSIVTGGREQFF,TGTGCCAGTAGTATAGTTACAGGGGGCCGTGAGCAGTTCTTC
many,TRBJ2-3,TRBV20-1,-,CSARFRADTQYF,TGCAGTGCTAGGTTTCGCGCAGATACGCAGTATTTT
many,TRBJ2-7,TRBV29-1,-,CSVQRESLVLSYEQYF,TGCAGCGTCCAAAGGGAGAGCCTAGTCCTATCCTACGAGCAGTACTTC
many,TRBJ2-7,TRBV24-1,-,CATSDTGSTSYEQYF,TGTGCCACCAGTGATACAGGTTCGACGTCCTACGAGCAGTACTTC